The clone carrying this T cell receptor beta chain showed up just a few times. What it recognizes is unknown. Primers: 60 Vbeta forward and 13 Jbeta reverse. Per the authors' pipeline: A later analysis counted roughly 74 million unique TCR beta chains, some 10 million shared. TCRdb's table, derived via immunoSEQ multiplex PCR, lists solely in-frame clones and lacks some. That table furnishes V, J and clone size, whereas the DNA furnished D and trimming. The sample shows more than 80,000 clones, roughly 77% of them seen only once. The source of the sample is a study of cytomegalovirus exposure and HLA in healthy donors. Study as a whole: Genetic ancestry analysis placed over 75% of the roughly 400 donors that were genotyped in the Caucasian-associated cluster.

Germline loops: CDR1 MDHEN, CDR2 SYDVKM. This CDR3 comprises 12 residues. The V gene lost 7 bases and the J gene lost 2 bases, with 8 bases spanning the gap. Overall study results and limits: Sequencing likely generated an artifact that appeared as a cluster of highly shared sequence variants. Earlier analysis found most TCR beta V segments productive about 87% or about 30% of the time.

This clonotype originated in a man aged 60-69 years in good health and CMV-seronegative. The chain joins TRBV28 to TRBJ1-2; D is perhaps TRBD1 (6 bases). Sequencing used PBMCs. CDR3 in amino acids: CASNTGNYGYTF. In nucleotides, the CDR3 is TGTGCCAGCAACACAGGGAACTATGGCTACACCTTC.